The rows below give T cell receptor beta chains drawn from one sample of a study of cytomegalovirus exposure and HLA in healthy donors. TCRdb's table, derived via immunoSEQ multiplex PCR, lists solely in-frame clones and lacks some. The table includes some 78,000 clones, about 96% detected once. The specimen sequenced was PBMCs. These receptors all come from a man younger than 35 in good health and CMV-seropositive. Each CDR3 is given with its conserved first and last residue. The order of the fields is clone size, D gene, J gene, CDR3 length, V gene, CDR3 DNA, CDR3 protein. D genes are given only for firm matches. Size is omitted from some rows. Given values are once, few, many or a class for expanded clones.

size: NA; D: TRBD2; J: TRBJ2-3; length: 15; V: TRBV10-1; DNA: TGCGCCAGCAGTGAAGTGGGACTAGCGGTGCCTGCGCAGTATTTT; CDR3: CASSEVGLAVPAQYF
size: NA; D: NA; J: TRBJ2-5; length: 13; V: TRBV9; DNA: TGTGCCAGCAGCGTATCAGGGCAAGAGACCCAGTACTTC; CDR3: CASSVSGQETQYF
size: NA; D: NA; J: TRBJ1-5; length: 16; V: TRBV18; DNA: TGTGCCAGCTCACCGGCCAAGGACAGTCCGTCTTCAAATCTCCATTTT; CDR3: CASSPAKDSPSSNLHF
size: NA; D: TRBD1; J: TRBJ2-4; length: 15; V: TRBV6-1; DNA: TGTGCCAGCAGTGTCTCCGGGACAGGGGCAAACATTCAGTACTTC; CDR3: CASSVSGTGANIQYF
size: NA; D: NA; J: TRBJ1-2; length: 14; V: TRBV6-5; DNA: TGTGCCAGCAGTTACTCGGGGGAGGAGTATGGCTACACCTTC; CDR3: CASSYSGEEYGYTF
size: once; D: NA; J: TRBJ2-7; length: 18; V: TRBV2; DNA: TGTGCCAGCAGTGAAGTCGGTATACAGGATGGGAAGCCATACGAGCAGTACTTC; CDR3: CASSEVGIQDGKPYEQYF
size: NA; D: NA; J: TRBJ2-1; length: 13; V: TRBV4-2; DNA: TGTGCCAGCAGCCAATACTCCTACAATGAGCAGTTCTTC; CDR3: CASSQYSYNEQFF
size: NA; D: TRBD2; J: TRBJ2-7; length: 15; V: TRBV6-6; DNA: TGTGCCAGCAGTTCCCCCGGGACTAGTCACCACGAGCAGTACTTC; CDR3: CASSSPGTSHHEQYF
size: NA; D: NA; J: TRBJ1-5; length: 15; V: TRBV7-9; DNA: TGTGCCAGCAGCTTAGCCAGGGAAGGCAATCAGCCCCAGCATTTT; CDR3: CASSLAREGNQPQHF
size: NA; D: TRBD1; J: TRBJ1-2; length: 15; V: TRBV11-2; DNA: TGTGCCAGCAGCTTAGGAGGGACAGGGGGCTATGGCTACACCTTC; CDR3: CASSLGGTGGYGYTF
size: NA; D: TRBD1; J: TRBJ2-2; length: 16; V: TRBV27; DNA: TGTGCCAGCAGCGCTCCAGGGGGCTCGGACACCGGGGAGCTGTTTTTT; CDR3: CASSAPGGSDTGELFF
size: NA; D: TRBD2; J: TRBJ2-7; length: 17; V: TRBV5-1; DNA: TGCGCCAGCAGCCAGGGGGGGACTAGCGGGAGATCCTACGAGCAGTACTTC; CDR3: CASSQGGTSGRSYEQYF
size: NA; D: TRBD1; J: TRBJ2-4; length: 15; V: TRBV10-1; DNA: TGCGCCAGCAGTACCGACAGGGGGGACAAAAACATTCAGTACTTC; CDR3: CASSTDRGDKNIQYF
size: NA; D: NA; J: TRBJ1-2; length: 14; V: TRBV6-1; DNA: TGTGCCAGCAGCACAAATACCGGCGGGTCTGGCTACACCTTC; CDR3: CASSTNTGGSGYTF
size: NA; D: NA; J: TRBJ1-1; length: 12; V: TRBV5-1; DNA: TGCGCCAGCAGCTCCCAGGCCACTGAAGCTTTCTTT; CDR3: CASSSQATEAFF
size: NA; D: TRBD1; J: TRBJ2-5; length: 14; V: TRBV6-5; DNA: TGTGCCAGCAGTTACGACAGGGCTCAAGAGACCCAGTACTTC; CDR3: CASSYDRAQETQYF
size: NA; D: NA; J: TRBJ1-1; length: 13; V: TRBV7-2; DNA: TGTGCCAGCAGCGGCTTCCAGAACACTGAAGCTTTCTTT; CDR3: CASSGFQNTEAFF
size: NA; D: NA; J: TRBJ2-7; length: 13; V: TRBV7-2; DNA: TGTGCCAGCAGCTTAGCGTCGGGGAGCGAGCAGTACTTC; CDR3: CASSLASGSEQYF
size: NA; D: TRBD1; J: TRBJ2-2; length: 15; V: TRBV10-3; DNA: TGTGCCATCAGTGAGAGGACAGGGGACACCGGGGAGCTGTTTTTT; CDR3: CAISERTGDTGELFF
size: NA; D: TRBD1; J: TRBJ2-7; length: 15; V: TRBV7-6; DNA: TGTGCCAGCAGCAACCGGGACAGGGCGTTGGGGGAGCAGTACTTC; CDR3: CASSNRDRALGEQYF
size: NA; D: NA; J: TRBJ2-7; length: 13; V: TRBV29-1; DNA: TGCAGCTACGTAGGGAGCGCGTATTACGAGCAGTACTTC; CDR3: CSYVGSAYYEQYF
size: NA; D: TRBD1; J: TRBJ2-7; length: 15; V: TRBV27; DNA: TGTGCCAGCAGTTTACCCGGGACAGGGTACTACGAGCAGTACTTC; CDR3: CASSLPGTGYYEQYF
size: NA; D: TRBD2; J: TRBJ2-3; length: 17; V: TRBV5-1; DNA: TGCGCCAGCAGCTATAGCCCTAGCGGGAGGAACACAGATACGCAGTATTTT; CDR3: CASSYSPSGRNTDTQYF
size: NA; D: NA; J: TRBJ2-1; length: 14; V: TRBV30; DNA: TGTGCCTTCCAGCTCATGAGCGGGTACAATGAGCAGTTCTTC; CDR3: CAFQLMSGYNEQFF
size: NA; D: NA; J: TRBJ2-5; length: 13; V: TRBV29-1; DNA: TGCAGCGTTGAAAGACAGTACCAAGAGACCCAGTACTTC; CDR3: CSVERQYQETQYF
size: once; D: TRBD1; J: TRBJ1-2; length: 18; V: TRBV27; DNA: TGTGCCAGCAGTTCCTATATACTCACGGGACAGGGAAACTATGGCTACACCTTC; CDR3: CASSSYILTGQGNYGYTF
size: NA; D: TRBD1; J: TRBJ2-5; length: 16; V: TRBV28; DNA: TGTGCCAGCAGTCCACGGACAGGCCCAAGGCAAGAGACCCAGTACTTC; CDR3: CASSPRTGPRQETQYF
size: few; D: NA; J: TRBJ1-2; length: 16; V: TRBV4-1; DNA: TGCGCCAGCAGCCCCTCATGGGGGGTACCTAACTATGGCTACACCTTC; CDR3: CASSPSWGVPNYGYTF
size: NA; D: NA; J: TRBJ1-1; length: 13; V: TRBV2; DNA: TGTGCCAGCAGCCGCTGGGAGGAGGTAGAAGCTTTCTTT; CDR3: CASSRWEEVEAFF
size: NA; D: NA; J: TRBJ1-4; length: 13; V: TRBV29-1; DNA: TGCAGCGTTGCCCTGGAGGGAGAAGAAAAACTGTTTTTT; CDR3: CSVALEGEEKLFF
size: NA; D: NA; J: TRBJ2-2; length: 15; V: TRBV2; DNA: TGTGCCAGCAGTGAACCGGGAACGAACACCGGGGAGCTGTTTTTT; CDR3: CASSEPGTNTGELFF
size: once; D: TRBD1; J: TRBJ1-4; length: 15; V: TRBV5-5; DNA: TGTGCCAGCAGCCGCTTGCGACAGGGGAATGAAAAACTGTTTTTT; CDR3: CASSRLRQGNEKLFF
size: NA; D: TRBD1; J: TRBJ2-7; length: 13; V: TRBV11-3; DNA: TGTGCCAGCAGCTTAGATCAGGGGGACGAGCAGTACTTC; CDR3: CASSLDQGDEQYF
size: NA; D: NA; J: TRBJ1-5; length: 13; V: TRBV10-3; DNA: TGTGCCATCAGAGGACAGACGGATCAGCCCCAGCATTTT; CDR3: CAIRGQTDQPQHF
size: NA; D: NA; J: TRBJ1-1; length: 14; V: TRBV5-1; DNA: TGCGCCAGCAACGGAGGGCTCGAGATGACTGAAGCTTTCTTT; CDR3: CASNGGLEMTEAFF
size: NA; D: TRBD1; J: TRBJ2-7; length: 14; V: TRBV28; DNA: TGTGCCAGCAGCCCAACCGGACAGGGGCAAGAGCAGTACTTC; CDR3: CASSPTGQGQEQYF
size: NA; D: NA; J: TRBJ2-1; length: 16; V: TRBV6-1; DNA: TGTGCCAGCAGTGTTTTCCCCGGGAGTATTCGGTATGGGCAGTTCTTC; CDR3: CASSVFPGSIRYGQFF
size: NA; D: NA; J: TRBJ1-2; length: 17; V: TRBV5-1; DNA: TGCGCCAGCAGCTTGGCCCCCGGGACACCAACTAACTATGGCTACACCTTC; CDR3: CASSLAPGTPTNYGYTF
size: NA; D: NA; J: TRBJ2-1; length: 14; V: TRBV10-2; DNA: TGCGCCAGCAGCCCTTTTGGTTCAGGGAATGAGCAGTTCTTC; CDR3: CASSPFGSGNEQFF
size: NA; D: TRBD2; J: TRBJ2-2; length: 16; V: TRBV6-4; DNA: TGTGCCAGCAGTGCTAGCGGGAGGGCGAACACCGGGGAGCTGTTTTTT; CDR3: CASSASGRANTGELFF